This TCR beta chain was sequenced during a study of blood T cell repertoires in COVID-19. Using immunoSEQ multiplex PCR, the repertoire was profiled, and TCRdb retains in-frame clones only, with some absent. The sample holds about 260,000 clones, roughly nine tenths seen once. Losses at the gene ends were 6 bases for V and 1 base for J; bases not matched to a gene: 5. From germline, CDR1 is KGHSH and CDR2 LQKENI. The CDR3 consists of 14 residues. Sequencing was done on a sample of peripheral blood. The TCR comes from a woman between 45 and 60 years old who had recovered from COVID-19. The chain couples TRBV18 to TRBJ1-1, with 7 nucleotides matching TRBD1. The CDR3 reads CASSRDRANTEAFF. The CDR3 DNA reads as TGTGCCAGCTCCCGGGACAGAGCGAACACTGAAGCTTTCTTT.